Shown below are 2 T cell receptor beta chains from a single sample sequenced in a study of response to subunit inactivated influenza vaccine. From the RT-PCR reads, TCRdb called clonotypes with MiXCR, one entry per CDR3 protein. The sample carries roughly 780,000 distinct CDR3 sequences, roughly 20% recorded once. The starting material was PBMCs from blood, obtained 5 days after vaccination. These receptors came from a man aged 45-65 years who received an inactivated influenza vaccine.

V is TRBV14 and J is TRBJ1-1; the match to TRBD1 covers 7 bases. V was clipped by 4 bases and J by 4 bases; unmatched bases: 6. CDR3 length: 14 residues. CDR1 is SGHDN, CDR2 FVKESK, per germline. The CDR3, as DNA: TGTGCCAGCAGCCCCGACAGGGCCGGCACTGAAGCTTTCTTT. Translation: CASSPDRAGTEAFF. The whole variable domain, filled in from reference TRBV14 and TRBJ1-1, reads EAGVTQFPSHSVIEKGQTVTLRCDPISGHDNLYWYRRVMGKEIKFLLHFVKESKQDESGMPNNRFLAERTGGTYSTLKVQPAELEDSGVYFCASSPDRAGTEAFFGQGTRLTVV.

In its sample, this clonotype was seen a few times. The chain has TRBV7-2 and TRBJ1-1; TRBD1 aligns across 7 bases. With V trimmed by 1 base and J by 1 base, 3 bases remained unmatched. The CDR3 runs 15 residues. Germline V CDR1 and CDR2: SGHTA, FQGNSA. The CDR3 loop is CASSLVTGANTEAFF. CDR3 nucleotide sequence: TGTGCCAGCAGCTTAGTCACAGGGGCGAACACTGAAGCTTTCTTT.